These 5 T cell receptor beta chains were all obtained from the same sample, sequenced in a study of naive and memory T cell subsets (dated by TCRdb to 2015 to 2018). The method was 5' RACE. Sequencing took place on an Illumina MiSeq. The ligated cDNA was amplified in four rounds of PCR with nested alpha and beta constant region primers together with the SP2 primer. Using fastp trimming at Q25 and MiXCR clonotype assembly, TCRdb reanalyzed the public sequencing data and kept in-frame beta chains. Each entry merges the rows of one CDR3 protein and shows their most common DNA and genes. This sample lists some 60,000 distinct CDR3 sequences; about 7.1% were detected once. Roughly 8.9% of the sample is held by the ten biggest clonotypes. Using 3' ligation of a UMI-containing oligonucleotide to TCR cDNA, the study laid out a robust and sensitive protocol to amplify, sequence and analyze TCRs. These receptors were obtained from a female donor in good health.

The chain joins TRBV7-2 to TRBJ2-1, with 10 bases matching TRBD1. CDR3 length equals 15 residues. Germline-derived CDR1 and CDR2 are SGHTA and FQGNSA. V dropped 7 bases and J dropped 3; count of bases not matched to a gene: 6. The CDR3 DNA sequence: TGTGCCAGCAACTCCGGGACAGGGGTCTACAATGAGCAGTTCTTC. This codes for CASNSGTGVYNEQFF.

DNA for the CDR3: TGTGCCAGCAGTGGGGACAGCGGGGAGCTGTTTTTT. Protein product: CASSGDSGELFF. This chain connects TRBV7-8 to TRBJ2-2, with 7 nucleotides matching TRBD1. The CDR3 loop spans 12 amino acids. The V gene end was trimmed by 6 bases and the J gene end by 7 bases; junction bases not matched to a gene: 2. Germline lookup yields CDR1 SGHVS and CDR2 FQNEAQ. The full variable domain, with the rest looked up from reference TRBV7-8 and TRBJ2-2, is GAGVSQSPRYKVAKRGQDVALRCDPISGHVSLFWYQQALGQGPEFLTYFQNEAQLDKSGLPSDRFFAERPEGSVSTLKIQRTQQEDSAVYLCASSGDSGELFFGEGSRLTVL.

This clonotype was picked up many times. The CDR3 protein is CASRPRLGGLSTDTQYF. CDR3 coding DNA: TGTGCCAGTAGGCCCCGCCTGGGAGGGCTGAGCACAGATACGCAGTATTTT. V gene TRBV19 combines with J gene TRBJ2-3; 7 bases agree with TRBD2. The germline gives CDR1 LNHDA, CDR2 SQIVND (reference sequence). V trimming: 6 bases; J trimming: 0 bases; junction bases outside the gene matches: 12. There are 17 residues in the CDR3.

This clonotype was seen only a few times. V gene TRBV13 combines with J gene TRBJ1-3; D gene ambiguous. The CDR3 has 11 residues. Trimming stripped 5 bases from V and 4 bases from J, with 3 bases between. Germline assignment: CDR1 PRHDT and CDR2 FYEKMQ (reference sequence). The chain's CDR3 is CASSVGNTIYF. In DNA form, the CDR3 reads TGTGCCAGCAGCGTCGGAAACACCATATATTTT.

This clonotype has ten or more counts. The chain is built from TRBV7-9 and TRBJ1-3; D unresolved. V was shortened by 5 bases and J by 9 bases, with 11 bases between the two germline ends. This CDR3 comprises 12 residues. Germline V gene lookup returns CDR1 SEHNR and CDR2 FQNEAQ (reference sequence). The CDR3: CASSQPGVTIYF. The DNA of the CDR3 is TGTGCCAGCAGCCAACCAGGAGTCACCATATATTTT. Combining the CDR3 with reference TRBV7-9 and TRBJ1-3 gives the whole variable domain DTGVSQNPRHKITKRGQNVTFRCDPISEHNRLYWYRQTLGQGPEFLTYFQNEAQLEKSRLLSDRFSAERPKGSFSTLEIQRTEQGDSAMYLCASSQPGVTIYFGEGSWLTVV.